These 16 T cell receptor beta chains originate from one sample sequenced in a study of post-analysis software for immune sequencing data. Built from TCR beta cDNA, the libraries had unique molecular identifiers in them. TCRdb reprocessed the PCR reads via MiXCR and lists one record per CDR3 protein. The sample includes about 540,000 distinct CDR3 sequences, roughly 34% seen only once; the top ten take under 7%. Their recognized antigens are unknown. The study's findings and limits: Compared with controls, patients had more of roughly five TRBV segments, including TRBV5-6, TRBV5-1 and TRBV20-1.

Sequences were obtained from blood. The receptors shown here come from a girl under 18 with multiple sclerosis.

CDR3: CSVVKGSGRVIYGYTF. The CDR3 bases are TGCAGCGTTGTGAAGGGGTCGGGCAGGGTCATCTATGGCTACACCTTC. The genes are TRBV29-1 and TRBJ1-2, with a tentative D call TRBD1 (5 bases). Trimming took off 4 bases at V and 4 bases at J, with 22 bases between the two ends. The CDR3 length is 16 residues. Germline-derived CDR1 and CDR2 are SQVTM and ANQGSEA.

DNA for the CDR3: TGTGCCAGCAGTTATCGGTCCGGGGGCCATCAAGAGACCCAGTACTTC. Protein product: CASSYRSGGHQETQYF. J is TRBJ2-4 and V is TRBV6-6, with D perhaps matching TRBD1 or TRBD2 (6 bases each). With the DNA end fitting TRBJ2-5 better, the J assignment may be wrong. CDR1 and CDR2 (germline): MNHNY, SVGAGI (reference sequence). The CDR3 spans 16 residues.

This clonotype has just a few counts. The chain is built from TRBV3-1 and TRBJ2-1, with TRBD1 matching over 7 bases. Germline loops: CDR1 LGHDT, CDR2 YNNKEL (reference sequence). CDR3 length equals 18 residues. The V gene end was trimmed by 0 bases and the J gene end by 6 bases; junction bases not matched to a gene: 14. The DNA of the CDR3 is TGTGCCAGCAGCCAAGAAGGACAGGTCGAAAAGCACTGCAATGAGCAGTTCTTC. Residues: CASSQEGQVEKHCNEQFF.

This clonotype was observed many times. The CDR3 loop is CATSRGPADQPQHF. DNA of the CDR3: TGTGCCACCAGCAGAGGACCGGCCGATCAGCCCCAGCATTTT. The rearrangement links TRBV15 to TRBJ1-5, with D uncertain. From germline, CDR1 is LNHNV and CDR2 YYDKDF (reference sequence). This CDR3 spans 14 amino acids. V was clipped by 1 base and J by 5 bases, with 9 bases between them.

The table lists this clonotype with many counts. The chain has TRBV4-1 and TRBJ2-3; D is uncertain. The CDR3 extends over 13 amino acids. Germline lookup yields CDR1 MGHRA and CDR2 YSYEKL. The V gene lost 0 bases and the J gene lost 6 bases, with 7 bases spanning the gap. The CDR3 loop is CASSQETWDTQYF. The CDR3 DNA is TGCGCCAGCAGCCAAGAGACCTGGGATACGCAGTATTTT.

This clonotype was observed a few times. V gene TRBV12-3 or TRBV12-4 combines with J gene TRBJ2-2, with no clear D. The V and J ends lost 6 bases and 1 base respectively, with 12 bases between them. CDR3 length: 15 residues. The CDR3 here is CASRPRNLNTGELFF. CDR3 sequence (DNA): TGTGCCAGCAGACCACGGAACTTGAACACCGGGGAGCTGTTTTTT.

The chain recombines TRBV10-3 with TRBJ2-1; D not certain. Germline V gives CDR1 ENHRY, CDR2 SYGVKD. This CDR3 comprises 16 residues. With 3 bases removed from V and 5 bases from J, the gap between germline ends came to 17 bases. The CDR3 spells CAISESQTGTNNEQFF. CDR3 bases: TGTGCCATCAGTGAATCCCAGACGGGTACTAACAATGAGCAGTTCTTC.

This rearrangement joins TRBV12-3 or TRBV12-4 to TRBJ2-1; 9 nucleotides agree with TRBD2. J was trimmed by 14 bases and V by 3 bases; bases with no gene match: 8. The CDR3 extends over 13 amino acids. CDR3 in amino acids: CASSFDSGGTEFF. For the CDR3, the DNA is TGTGCCAGCAGTTTCGATAGCGGGGGAACTGAGTTCTTC.

There are a few counts of this clonotype. CDR3 region: CASGDRGRQETQYF. The CDR3 region has the DNA TGTGCCAGCGGCGACAGGGGTCGACAAGAGACCCAGTACTTC. The rearrangement uses TRBV6-1 and TRBJ2-5; TRBD1 aligns across 8 bases. Looked up from germline, CDR1 is MNHNS and CDR2 is SASEGT. The CDR3 has 14 amino acids. The V gene end was trimmed by 8 bases and the J gene end by 2 bases; junction bases not matched to a gene: 7.

The chain carries TRBV5-1 and TRBJ2-5; 11 positions match TRBD1. The germline CDR1 and CDR2 sequences are SGHRS and YFSETQ. This CDR3 is 16 amino acids long. V lost 4 bases to trimming and J lost 6 bases; unmatched junction nucleotides: 11. The CDR3 nucleotides read TGCGCCAGCAGCGCGGGACAGGGGGAAGCTCGGAAGACCCAGTACTTC. Its translation: CASSAGQGEARKTQYF.

The rearrangement uses TRBV5-1 and TRBJ1-5; TRBD1 matches 7 bases. Germline V gene sequence: CDR1 SGHRS, CDR2 YFSETQ. CDR3 length equals 14 residues. V dropped 2 bases and J dropped 7; count of bases not matched to a gene: 6. The DNA for the CDR3 is TGCGCCAGCAGCTTTGAAGGGGGACAGCAGCCCCAGCATTTT. Translation: CASSFEGGQQPQHF. The full variable domain, with the rest looked up from reference TRBV5-1 and TRBJ1-5, is KAGVTQTPRYLIKTRGQQVTLSCSPISGHRSVSWYQQTPGQGLQFLFEYFSETQRNKGNFPGRFSGRQFSNSRSEMNVSTLELGDSALYLCASSFEGGQQPQHFGDGTRLSIL.

The rearrangement links TRBV5-4 to TRBJ2-7, with D tentatively TRBD1 or TRBD2 (5 bases each). Between the trimmed V and J ends, which lost 4 bases and 2 bases, there was a span of 13 bases. The CDR3 runs to 14 residues. CDR1 is SGHNT, CDR2 YYREEE, per germline (reference sequence). In nucleotides, the CDR3 is TGTGCCAGCAGCCCCCCAGAGGGGACCTACGAGCAGTACTTC. Protein: CASSPPEGTYEQYF. Full variable domain (outside the CDR3, taken from reference TRBV5-4 and TRBJ2-7): ETGVTQSPTHLIKTRGQQVTLRCSSQSGHNTVSWYQQALGQGPQFIFQYYREEENGRGNFPPRFSGLQFPNYSSELNVNALELDDSALYLCASSPPEGTYEQYFGPGTRLTVT.

In its sample, this clonotype was seen a few times. V gene TRBV6-5 combines with J gene TRBJ1-2; D is possibly TRBD1 (6 bases). Germline V gene lookup returns CDR1 MNHEY and CDR2 SVGAGI. Trimming removed 5 bases at V and 4 bases at J, with 17 bases between. This CDR3 has 15 residues. CDR3 DNA sequence: TGTGCCAGCAGTCGGGTCACAGGGTCCGCCTATGGCTACACCTTC. It translates to CASSRVTGSAYGYTF.

This clonotype came up many times. The chain uses TRBV13 and TRBJ2-7; 10 bases are a match to TRBD1. J was trimmed by 3 bases and V by 5 bases; bases with no gene match: 10. The CDR3 is made up of 16 amino acids. In germline, CDR1 is PRHDT, CDR2 FYEKMQ (reference sequence). CDR3 sequence: CASSPMGQGKSYEQYF. In DNA, the CDR3 is TGTGCCAGCAGCCCTATGGGACAGGGGAAGAGCTACGAGCAGTACTTC.

This clonotype turned up a few times. V is TRBV7-9 and J is TRBJ2-3; perhaps D is TRBD1 or TRBD2 (5 bases each). V was clipped by 8 bases and J by 2 bases, with 17 bases between them. Germline-derived CDR1 and CDR2 are SEHNR and FQNEAQ (reference sequence). The length of the CDR3 is 15 residues. In DNA form, the CDR3 reads TGTGCCAGCTTCTACTCTTCGGGGCCCACAGATACGCAGTATTTT. Translated: CASFYSSGPTDTQYF.

The rearrangement joins TRBV4-1 to TRBJ1-6; D is unclear. Germline lookup yields CDR1 MGHRA and CDR2 YSYEKL. Trimming shortened V by 1 base and J by 8 bases, and 9 bases separated the two germline ends. The CDR3 consists of 14 residues. The CDR3 reads CASSQGLRDSPLHF. The CDR3 nucleotides are TGCGCCAGCAGCCAAGGACTACGAGATTCACCCCTCCACTTT.